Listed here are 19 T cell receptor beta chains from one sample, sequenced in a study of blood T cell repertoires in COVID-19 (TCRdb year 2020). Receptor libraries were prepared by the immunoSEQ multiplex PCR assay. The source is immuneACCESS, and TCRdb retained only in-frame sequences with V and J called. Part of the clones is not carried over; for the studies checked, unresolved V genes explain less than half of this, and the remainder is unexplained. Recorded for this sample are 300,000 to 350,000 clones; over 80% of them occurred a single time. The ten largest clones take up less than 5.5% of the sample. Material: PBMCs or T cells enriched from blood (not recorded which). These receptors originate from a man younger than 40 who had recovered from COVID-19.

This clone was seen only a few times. Here the CDR3 reads CASRPGGGWTDTQYF. The CDR3 DNA reads as TGTGCCAGCAGACCCGGGGGGGGGTGGACAGATACGCAGTATTTT. The V gene is TRBV2, the J gene TRBJ2-3; 8 bases agree with TRBD2. The CDR3 sequence is 15 residues long. Germline CDR1 reads SNHLY; CDR2 reads FYNNEI. V lost 6 bases and J lost 3; bases outside the gene matches: 8.

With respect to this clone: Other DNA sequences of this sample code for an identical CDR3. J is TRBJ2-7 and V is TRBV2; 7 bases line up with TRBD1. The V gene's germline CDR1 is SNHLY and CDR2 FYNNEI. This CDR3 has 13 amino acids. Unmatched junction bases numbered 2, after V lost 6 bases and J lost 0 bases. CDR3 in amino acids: CASRRTGSYEQYF. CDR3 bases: TGTGCCAGCAGAAGGACAGGCTCCTACGAGCAGTACTTC.

The CDR3, as DNA: TGTGCCAGCAGCTATCTAAGCGGGGGGAACGCCTACGAGCAGTACTTC. Protein: CASSYLSGGNAYEQYF. The genes are TRBV5-6 and TRBJ2-7, with 9 bases fitting TRBD2. With V trimmed by 3 bases and J by 2 bases, 9 bases remained unmatched. In germline, CDR1 is SGHDT, CDR2 YYEEEE. The CDR3 totals 16 residues.

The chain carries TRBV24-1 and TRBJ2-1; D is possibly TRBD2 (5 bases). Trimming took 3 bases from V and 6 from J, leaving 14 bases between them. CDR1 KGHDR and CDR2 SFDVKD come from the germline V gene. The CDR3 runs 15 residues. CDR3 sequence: CATSDNGLRGNEQFF. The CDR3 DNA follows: TGTGCCACCAGTGATAATGGGCTACGGGGCAATGAGCAGTTCTTC.

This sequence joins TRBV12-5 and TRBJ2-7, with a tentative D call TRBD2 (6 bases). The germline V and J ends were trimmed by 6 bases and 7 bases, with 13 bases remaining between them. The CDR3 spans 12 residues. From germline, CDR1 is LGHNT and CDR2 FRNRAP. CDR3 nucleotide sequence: TGTGCTAGTGGGGGGGACTCGGGAGAGCAGTACTTC. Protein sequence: CASGGDSGEQYF.

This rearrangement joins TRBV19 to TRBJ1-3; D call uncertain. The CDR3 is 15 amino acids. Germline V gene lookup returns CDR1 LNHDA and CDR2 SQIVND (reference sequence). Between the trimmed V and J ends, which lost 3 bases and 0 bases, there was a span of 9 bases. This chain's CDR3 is CASSMNSISGNTIYF. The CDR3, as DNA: TGTGCCAGTAGTATGAACTCAATCTCTGGAAACACCATATATTTT.

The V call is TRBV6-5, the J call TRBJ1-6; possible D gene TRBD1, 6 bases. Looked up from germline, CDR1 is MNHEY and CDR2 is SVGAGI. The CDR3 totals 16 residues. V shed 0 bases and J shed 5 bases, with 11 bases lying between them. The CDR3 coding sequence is TGTGCCAGCAGTTACTCCCCTCCAGGGGATAATTCACCCCTCCACTTT. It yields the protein CASSYSPPGDNSPLHF.

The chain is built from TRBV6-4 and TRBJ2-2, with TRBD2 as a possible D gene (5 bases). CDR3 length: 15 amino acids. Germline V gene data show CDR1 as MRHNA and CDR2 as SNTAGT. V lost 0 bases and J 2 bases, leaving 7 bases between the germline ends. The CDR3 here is CASSDSGRNTGELFF. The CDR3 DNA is TGTGCCAGCAGTGACTCGGGGAGAAACACCGGGGAGCTGTTTTTT.

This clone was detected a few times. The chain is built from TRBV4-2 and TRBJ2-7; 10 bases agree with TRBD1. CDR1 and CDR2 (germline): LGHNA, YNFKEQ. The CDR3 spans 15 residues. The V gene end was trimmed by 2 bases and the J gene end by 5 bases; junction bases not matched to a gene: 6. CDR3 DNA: TGTGCCAGCAGCCAACCGGGACAGGGGTCCCACGAGCAGTACTTC. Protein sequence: CASSQPGQGSHEQYF.

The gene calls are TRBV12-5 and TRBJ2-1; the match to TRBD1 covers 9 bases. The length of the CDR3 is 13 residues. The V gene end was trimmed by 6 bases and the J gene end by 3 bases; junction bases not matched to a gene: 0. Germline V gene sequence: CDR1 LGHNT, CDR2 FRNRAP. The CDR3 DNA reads TGTGCTAGTGGGACAGGGGGCTACAATGAGCAGTTCTTC. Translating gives CASGTGGYNEQFF. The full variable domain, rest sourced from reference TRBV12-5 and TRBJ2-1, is DARVTQTPRHKVTEMGQEVTMRCQPILGHNTVFWYRQTMMQGLELLAYFRNRAPLDDSGMPKDRFSAEMPDATLATLKIQPSEPRDSAVYFCASGTGGYNEQFFGPGTRLTVL.

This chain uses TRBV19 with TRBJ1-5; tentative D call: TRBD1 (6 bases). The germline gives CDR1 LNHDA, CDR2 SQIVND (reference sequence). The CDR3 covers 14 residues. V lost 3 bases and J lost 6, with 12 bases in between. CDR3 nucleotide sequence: TGTGCCAGTAGTATGGGGGCAGGGGTTCAGCCCCAGCATTTT. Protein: CASSMGAGVQPQHF.

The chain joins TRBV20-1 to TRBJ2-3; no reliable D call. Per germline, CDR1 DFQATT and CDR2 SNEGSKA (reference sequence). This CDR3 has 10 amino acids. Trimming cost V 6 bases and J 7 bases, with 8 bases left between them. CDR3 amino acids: CSAPRNTQYF. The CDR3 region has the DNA TGCAGTGCCCCCCGTAATACGCAGTATTTT.

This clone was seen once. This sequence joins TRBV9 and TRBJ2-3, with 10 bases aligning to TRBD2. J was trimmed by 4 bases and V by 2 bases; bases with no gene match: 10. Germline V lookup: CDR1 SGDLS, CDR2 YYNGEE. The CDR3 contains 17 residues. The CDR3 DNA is TGTGCCAGCAGCGTGACTAGCGGGTCCTACCCAGCAGATACGCAGTATTTT. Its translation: CASSVTSGSYPADTQYF.

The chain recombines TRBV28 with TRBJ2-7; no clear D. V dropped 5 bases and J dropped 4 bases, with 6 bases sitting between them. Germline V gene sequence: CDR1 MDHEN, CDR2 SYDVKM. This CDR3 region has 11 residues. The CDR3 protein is CASSARYEQYF. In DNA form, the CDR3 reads TGTGCCAGCAGTGCGAGATACGAGCAGTACTTC. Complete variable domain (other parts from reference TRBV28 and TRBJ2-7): DVKVTQSSRYLVKRTGEKVFLECVQDMDHENMFWYRQDPGLGLRLIYFSYDVKMKEKGDIPEGYSVSREKKERFSLILESASTNQTSMYLCASSARYEQYFGPGTRLTVT.

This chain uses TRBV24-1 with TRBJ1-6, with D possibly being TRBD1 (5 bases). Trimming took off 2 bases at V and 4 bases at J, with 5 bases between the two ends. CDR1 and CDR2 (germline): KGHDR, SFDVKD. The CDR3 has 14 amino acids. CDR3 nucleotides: TGTGCCACCAGTGATTCAGGGTATAATTCACCCCTCCACTTT. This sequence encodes CATSDSGYNSPLHF.

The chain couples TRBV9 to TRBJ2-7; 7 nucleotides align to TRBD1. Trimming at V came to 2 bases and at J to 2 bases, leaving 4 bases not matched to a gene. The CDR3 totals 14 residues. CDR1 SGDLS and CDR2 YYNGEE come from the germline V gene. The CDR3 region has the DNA TGTGCCAGCAGCGTCCAGGGGGTCCCCTACGAGCAGTACTTC. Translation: CASSVQGVPYEQYF.

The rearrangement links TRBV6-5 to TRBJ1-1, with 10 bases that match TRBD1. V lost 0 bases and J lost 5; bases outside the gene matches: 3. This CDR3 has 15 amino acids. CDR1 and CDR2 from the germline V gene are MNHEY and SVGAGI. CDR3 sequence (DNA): TGTGCCAGCAGTTACTCAGGACAGGGGGAGACTGAAGCTTTCTTT. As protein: CASSYSGQGETEAFF.

CDR3 DNA: TGTGCCAGCAGCTTTAGGACTAGCTCCTACGAGCAGTACTTC. It yields the protein CASSFRTSSYEQYF. V is TRBV7-9 and J is TRBJ2-7; 7 bases fit TRBD2. There are 14 residues in the CDR3. Germline assignment: CDR1 SEHNR and CDR2 FQNEAQ (reference sequence). With 3 bases clipped from V and 0 bases from J, the junction kept 2 bases outside the gene matches.

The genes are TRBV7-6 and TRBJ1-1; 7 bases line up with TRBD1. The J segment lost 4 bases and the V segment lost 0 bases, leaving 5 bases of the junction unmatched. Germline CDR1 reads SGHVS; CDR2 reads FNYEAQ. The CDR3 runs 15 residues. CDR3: CASSLATGVGTEAFF. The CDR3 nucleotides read TGTGCCAGCAGCTTAGCCACAGGGGTGGGCACTGAAGCTTTCTTT.